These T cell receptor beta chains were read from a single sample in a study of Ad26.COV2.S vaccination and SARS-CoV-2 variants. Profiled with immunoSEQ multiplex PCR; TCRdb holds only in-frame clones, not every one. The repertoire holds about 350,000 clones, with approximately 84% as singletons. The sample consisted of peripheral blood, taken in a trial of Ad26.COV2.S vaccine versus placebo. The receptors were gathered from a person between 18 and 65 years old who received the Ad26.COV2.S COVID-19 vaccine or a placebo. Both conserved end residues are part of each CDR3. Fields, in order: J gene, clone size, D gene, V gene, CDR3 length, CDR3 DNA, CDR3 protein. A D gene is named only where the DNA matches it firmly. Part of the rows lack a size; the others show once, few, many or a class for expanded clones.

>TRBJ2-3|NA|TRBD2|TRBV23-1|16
TGCGCCAGCCCCTTAGGGAGGGGACCAGGGTCAGATACGCAGTATTTT
CASPLGRGPGSDTQYF
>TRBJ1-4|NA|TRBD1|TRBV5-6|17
TGTGCCAGCAGCTACTGGGACAGGGGGTTCGCTAATGAAAAACTGTTTTTT
CASSYWDRGFANEKLFF
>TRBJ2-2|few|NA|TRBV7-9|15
TGTGCCAGCACCTCACCAAACGGTGGAACCGGGGAGCTGTTTTTT
CASTSPNGGTGELFF
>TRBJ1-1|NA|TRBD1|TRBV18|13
TGTGCCAGCTCACCTCTGGACAGGCTTGAAGCTTTCTTT
CASSPLDRLEAFF
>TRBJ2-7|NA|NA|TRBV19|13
TGTGCCAGCGCGTGGAGTAGCTCCTACGAGCAGTACTTC
CASAWSSSYEQYF
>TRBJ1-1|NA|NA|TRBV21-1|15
TGTGCCAGCAGCAAGCCCCTGACAGAGAACACTGAAGCTTTCTTT
CASSKPLTENTEAFF
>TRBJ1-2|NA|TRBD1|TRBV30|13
TGTGCCTCCCCTGACAGGGGACCTTATGGCTACACCTTC
CASPDRGPYGYTF
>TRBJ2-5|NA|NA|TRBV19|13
TGTGCCAGTAGGACCGGGGTACAAGAGACCCAGTACTTC
CASRTGVQETQYF
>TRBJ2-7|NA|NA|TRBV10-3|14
TGTGCCATCAGTTGGGACAAAGGGTACTACGAGCAGTACTTC
CAISWDKGYYEQYF
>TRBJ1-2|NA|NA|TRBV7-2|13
TGTGCCAGCAGCAAAGGACAGTACTATGGCTACACCTTC
CASSKGQYYGYTF
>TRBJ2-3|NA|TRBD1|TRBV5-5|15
TGTGCCAGCAGCTCCGACAGGGCTAGCACAGATACGCAGTATTTT
CASSSDRASTDTQYF
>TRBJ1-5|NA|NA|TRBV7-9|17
TGTGCCAGCAGCAAAGGCATAGGGGAAGGCGGCAATCAGCCCCAGCATTTT
CASSKGIGEGGNQPQHF
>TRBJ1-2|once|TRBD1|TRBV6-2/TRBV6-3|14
TGTGCCAGCAGTTACTCGACAGGGGTCTATGGCTACACCTTC
CASSYSTGVYGYTF
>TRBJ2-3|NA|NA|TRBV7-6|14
TGTGCCAGCAGCTTACTTCGACCCAGAGATACGCAGTATTTT
CASSLLRPRDTQYF
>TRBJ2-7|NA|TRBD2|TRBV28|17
TGTGCCAGCAGTTGGAGTTGGGAGGGCACGGGCTCCTACGAGCAGTACTTC
CASSWSWEGTGSYEQYF
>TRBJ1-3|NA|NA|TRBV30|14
TGTGCCTGGAGCAGACTGATATCTGGAAACACCATATATTTT
CAWSRLISGNTIYF
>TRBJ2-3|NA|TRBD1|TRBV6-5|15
TGTGCCAGCAGAAAACAGGGGGTGGTTACAGATACGCAGTATTTT
CASRKQGVVTDTQYF
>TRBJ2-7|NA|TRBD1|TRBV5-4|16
TGTGCCAGCAGCGCCTGGCGGATACAGGGGGCCGGCGAGCAGTACTTC
CASSAWRIQGAGEQYF
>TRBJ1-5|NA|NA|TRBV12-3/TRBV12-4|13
TGTGCCAGCAGATTAACAGGGAGCCAGCCCCAGCATTTT
CASRLTGSQPQHF
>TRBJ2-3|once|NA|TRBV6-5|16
TGTGCCAGCAGTTTAGGGACCGTCTTCGGAACAGATACGCAGTATTTT
CASSLGTVFGTDTQYF
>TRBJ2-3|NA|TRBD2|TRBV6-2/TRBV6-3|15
TGTGCCAGCAGCGAAGCTAGCGGGGACACAGATACGCAGTATTTT
CASSEASGDTDTQYF
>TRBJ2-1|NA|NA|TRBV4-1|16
TGCGCCAGCAGCCAAGGGGGGGGCTACGACTACAATGAGCAGTTCTTC
CASSQGGGYDYNEQFF
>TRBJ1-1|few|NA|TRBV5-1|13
TGCGCCAGCACCGACACAAAGAACACTGAAGCTTTCTTT
CASTDTKNTEAFF
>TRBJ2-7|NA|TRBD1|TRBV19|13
TGTGCCAGTAGTATCACAGGGGGCGGTGAGCAGTACTTC
CASSITGGGEQYF
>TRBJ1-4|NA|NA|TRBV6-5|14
TGTGCCAGCAGCTCCAATAAAGGCCGTGAAAAACTGTTTTTT
CASSSNKGREKLFF
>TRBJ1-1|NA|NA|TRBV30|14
TGTGCCTGGAGTAAGGATTTCGGTCAGGTGAAAGCTTTCTTT
CAWSKDFGQVKAFF
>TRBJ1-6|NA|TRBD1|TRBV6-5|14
TGTGCCAGCAGAGGGACAGCAAATAATTCACCCCTCCACTTT
CASRGTANNSPLHF
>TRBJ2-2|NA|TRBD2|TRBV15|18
TGTGCCACCAGCAGAGATCCGCAGACTAGCGGGTTTGGCGGGGAGCTGTTTTTT
CATSRDPQTSGFGGELFF
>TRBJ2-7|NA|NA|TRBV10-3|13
TGTGCCATCAAGCCGGATATCTCCTACGAGCAGTACTTC
CAIKPDISYEQYF
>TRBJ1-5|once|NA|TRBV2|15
TGTGCCAGCAATCGGGGAGGGGGACTCAATCAGCCCCAGCATTTT
CASNRGGGLNQPQHF
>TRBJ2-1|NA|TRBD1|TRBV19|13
TGTGCCAGTAGTGCGAACAGGGGCAATGAGCAGTTCTTC
CASSANRGNEQFF
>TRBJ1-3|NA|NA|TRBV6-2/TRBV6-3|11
TGTGCCAGCAGTTACCCGGACACCATATATTTT
CASSYPDTIYF
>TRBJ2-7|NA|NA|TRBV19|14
TGTGCCAGTAGTATAGAACTTGGGCACCACGAGCAGTACTTC
CASSIELGHHEQYF
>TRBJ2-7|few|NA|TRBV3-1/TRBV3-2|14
TGTGCCAGCAGCCAAGGCACGGGGATCTACGAGCAGTACTTC
CASSQGTGIYEQYF
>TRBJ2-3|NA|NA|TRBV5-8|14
TGTGCCAGCAGCTTGGAACCCCCCACAGATACGCAGTATTTT
CASSLEPPTDTQYF
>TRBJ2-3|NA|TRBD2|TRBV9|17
TGTGCCAGCAGCGAGTCCCCTAGCGGGAGTGGCCCAGATACGCAGTATTTT
CASSESPSGSGPDTQYF
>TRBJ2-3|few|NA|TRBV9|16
TGTGCCAGCAGCGTCGGCGTGGGGGGAATTACAGATACGCAGTATTTT
CASSVGVGGITDTQYF
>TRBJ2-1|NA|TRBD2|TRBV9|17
TGTGCCAGCAGCCCGGGACTAGCGGGAGGGCCCCAGAATGAGCAGTTCTTC
CASSPGLAGGPQNEQFF
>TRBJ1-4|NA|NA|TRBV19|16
TGTGCCAGTAGTTCGGGGGGGCCAGGGTCGGAAGAAAAACTGTTTTTT
CASSSGGPGSEEKLFF
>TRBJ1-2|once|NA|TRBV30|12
TGTGCCTGGAGTGTACCGGGGAAAGGCTACACCTTC
CAWSVPGKGYTF